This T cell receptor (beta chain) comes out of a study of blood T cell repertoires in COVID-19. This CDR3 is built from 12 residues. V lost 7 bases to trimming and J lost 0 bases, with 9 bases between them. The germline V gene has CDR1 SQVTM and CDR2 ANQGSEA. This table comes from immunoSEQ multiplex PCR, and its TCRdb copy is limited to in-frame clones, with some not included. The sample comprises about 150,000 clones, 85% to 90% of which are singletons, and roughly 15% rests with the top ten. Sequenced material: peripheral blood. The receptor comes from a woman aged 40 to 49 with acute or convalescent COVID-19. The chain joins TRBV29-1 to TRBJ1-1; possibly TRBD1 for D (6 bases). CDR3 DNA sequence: TGCAGCGGGGGACAAGTGAACACTGAAGCTTTCTTT. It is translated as CSGGQVNTEAFF.